The clone carrying this T cell receptor beta chain was recorded at least ten times. Its specificity is unknown. The junction does not match germline at one end; this may be a read error. This sample is drawn from a study of early T cells in non-severe SARS-CoV-2 infection. In the study overall: The chains were unpaired, and the sequenced material was bulk RNA from unsorted whole blood.

The CDR3 runs 15 residues. General study results and limits: The study's VDJdb matching favored anti-spike CD8 responses and missed private and CD4 specificities.

Attachment of unique molecular identifiers was made to individual cDNA molecules. MiXCR was run by TCRdb on the 5' RACE reads, yielding one entry per CDR3 protein. The sample yields more than 75,000 distinct CDR3 sequences, over 10% seen once. What was sequenced was whole blood. The sequence came from an adult who was a healthcare worker with PCR-confirmed SARS-CoV-2 infection or an uninfected control (not recorded which). V gene TRBV12-3 or TRBV12-4 combines with J gene TRBJ2-2; a weak D match, TRBD2 (6 bases). The CDR3 loop is CASRDGAGRNGELFF. CDR3 DNA sequence: TGTGCCAGCAGGGACGGGGCAGGGAGGAACGGGGAACTGTTTTTT.